The sequence of this TCR beta chain was determined in a study of blood T cell repertoires in COVID-19. The table lists this clone with a few counts. Libraries were prepared by immunoSEQ multiplex PCR; TCRdb keeps only in-frame clonotypes and omits some of them. The sample yields fewer than 100,000 clones, over 75% seen once. The V and J ends lost 4 bases and 4 bases respectively, with 16 bases between them. The CDR3 is 16 residues long. Germline CDR1 reads LGHNT; CDR2 reads FRNRAP. The rearrangement links TRBV12-5 to TRBJ2-2; D possibly corresponds to TRBD2 (6 bases). This sequence was found in a man in his forties or fifties with COVID-19, enrolled during active disease. Sequenced: peripheral blood. The CDR3: CASGSPRGGGTGELFF. The CDR3 DNA reads as TGTGCTAGTGGTTCCCCTCGGGGAGGTGGCACCGGGGAGCTGTTTTTT.